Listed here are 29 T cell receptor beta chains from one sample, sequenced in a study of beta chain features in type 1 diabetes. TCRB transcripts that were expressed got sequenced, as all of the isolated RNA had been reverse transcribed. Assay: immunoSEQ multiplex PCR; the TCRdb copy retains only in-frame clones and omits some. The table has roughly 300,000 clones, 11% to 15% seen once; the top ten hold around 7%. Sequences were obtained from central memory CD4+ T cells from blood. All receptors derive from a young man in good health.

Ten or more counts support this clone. The CDR3 DNA is TGTGCCAGCAGCCCAGACAAGTGGAGATCCTACGAGCAGTACTTC. This codes for CASSPDKWRSYEQYF. The chain joins TRBV7-2 to TRBJ2-7; D is undetermined. The CDR3 consists of 15 residues. The V end lost 5 bases, the J end lost 1 base, and 15 bases lay between the germline ends. CDR1 is SGHTA, CDR2 FQGNSA, per germline.

The CDR3 loop reads CAISVVPGELFF. The CDR3 coding sequence is TGTGCCATCAGTGTGGTTCCCGGGGAGCTGTTTTTT. The genes are TRBV10-3 and TRBJ2-2; D gene ambiguous. CDR3 size: 12 residues. Trimming pared 4 bases from V and 6 bases from J, leaving 6 bases between. Germline CDR1 is ENHRY and CDR2 is SYGVKD.

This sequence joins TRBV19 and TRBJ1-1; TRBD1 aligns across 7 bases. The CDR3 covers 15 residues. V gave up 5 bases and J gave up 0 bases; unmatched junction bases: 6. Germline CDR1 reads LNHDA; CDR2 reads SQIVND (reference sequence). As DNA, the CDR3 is TGTGCCAGTAGTCCATACGGGACAGTGAACACTGAAGCTTTCTTT. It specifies CASSPYGTVNTEAFF.

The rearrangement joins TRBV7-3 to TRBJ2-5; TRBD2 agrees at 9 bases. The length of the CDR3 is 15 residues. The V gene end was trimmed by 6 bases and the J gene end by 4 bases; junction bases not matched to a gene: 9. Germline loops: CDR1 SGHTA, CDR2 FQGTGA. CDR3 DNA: TGTGCCAGCAGGCCGGGAGCGGGAGGAGCAGAGACCCAGTACTTC. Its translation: CASRPGAGGAETQYF.

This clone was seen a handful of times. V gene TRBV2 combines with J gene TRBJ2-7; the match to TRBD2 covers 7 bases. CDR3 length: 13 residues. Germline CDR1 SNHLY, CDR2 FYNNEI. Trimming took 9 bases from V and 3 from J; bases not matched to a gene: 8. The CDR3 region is CASGREVGYEQYV. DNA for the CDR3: TGTGCCAGTGGCCGGGAGGTTGGCTACGAGCAGTACGTC.

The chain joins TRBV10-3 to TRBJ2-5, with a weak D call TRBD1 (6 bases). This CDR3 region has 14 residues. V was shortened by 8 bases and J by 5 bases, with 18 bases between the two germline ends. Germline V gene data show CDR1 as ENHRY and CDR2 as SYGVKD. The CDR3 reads CAIAPSGEKETQYF. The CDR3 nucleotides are TGTGCCATCGCTCCCTCAGGGGAGAAGGAGACCCAGTACTTC.

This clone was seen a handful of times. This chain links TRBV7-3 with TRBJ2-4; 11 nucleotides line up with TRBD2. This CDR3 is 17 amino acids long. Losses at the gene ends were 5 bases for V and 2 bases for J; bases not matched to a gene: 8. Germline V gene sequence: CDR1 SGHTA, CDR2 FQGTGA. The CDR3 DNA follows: TGTGCCAGCAGCCCTTATAGCGGGGGGGCGACCAAAAACATTCAGTACTTC. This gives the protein CASSPYSGGATKNIQYF.

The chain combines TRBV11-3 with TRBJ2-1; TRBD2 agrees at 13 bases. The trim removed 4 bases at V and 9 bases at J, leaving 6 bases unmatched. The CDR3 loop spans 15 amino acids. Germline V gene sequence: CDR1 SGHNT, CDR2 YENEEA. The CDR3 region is CASSSLAGGRGEQFF. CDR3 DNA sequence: TGTGCCAGCAGCTCACTAGCGGGAGGGCGGGGTGAGCAGTTCTTC.

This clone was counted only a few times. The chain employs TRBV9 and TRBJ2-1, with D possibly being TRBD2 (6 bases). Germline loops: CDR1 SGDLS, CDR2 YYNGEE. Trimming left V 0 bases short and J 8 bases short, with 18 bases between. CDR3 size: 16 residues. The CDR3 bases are TGTGCCAGCAGCGTAGTCGCGGGAAGACGACGGGATGAGCAGTTCTTC. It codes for CASSVVAGRRRDEQFF.

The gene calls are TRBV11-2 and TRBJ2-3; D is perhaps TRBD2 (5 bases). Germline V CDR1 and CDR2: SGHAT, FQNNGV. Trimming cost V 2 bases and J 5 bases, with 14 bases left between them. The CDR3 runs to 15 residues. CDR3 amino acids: CASSLMTSGRDTQYF. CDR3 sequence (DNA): TGTGCCAGCAGCTTAATGACCAGCGGACGAGATACGCAGTATTTT.

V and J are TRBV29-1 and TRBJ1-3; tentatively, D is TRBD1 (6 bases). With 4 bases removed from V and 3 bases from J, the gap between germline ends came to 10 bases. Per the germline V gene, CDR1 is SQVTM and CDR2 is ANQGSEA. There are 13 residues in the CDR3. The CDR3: CSVGGRGGNTIYF. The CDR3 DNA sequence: TGCAGCGTTGGAGGCAGGGGTGGAAACACCATATATTTT. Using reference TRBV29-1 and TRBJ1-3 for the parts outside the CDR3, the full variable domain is SAVISQKPSRDICQRGTSLTIQCQVDSQVTMMFWYRQQPGQSLTLIATANQGSEATYESGFVIDKFPISRPNLTFSTLTVSNMSPEDSSIYLCSVGGRGGNTIYFGEGSWLTVV.

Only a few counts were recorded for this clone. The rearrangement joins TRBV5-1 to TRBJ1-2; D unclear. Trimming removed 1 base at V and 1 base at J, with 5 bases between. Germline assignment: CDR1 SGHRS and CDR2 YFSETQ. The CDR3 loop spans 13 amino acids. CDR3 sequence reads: CASSLRNNYGYTF. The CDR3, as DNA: TGCGCCAGCAGCTTGAGGAATAACTATGGCTACACCTTC.

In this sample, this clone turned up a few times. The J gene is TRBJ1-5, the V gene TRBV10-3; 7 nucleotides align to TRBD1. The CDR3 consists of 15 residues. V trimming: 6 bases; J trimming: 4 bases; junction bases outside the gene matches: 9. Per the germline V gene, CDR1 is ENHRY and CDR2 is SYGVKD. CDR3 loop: CAISVGTELNQPQHF. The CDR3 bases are TGTGCCATCAGCGTCGGGACAGAACTAAATCAGCCCCAGCATTTT.

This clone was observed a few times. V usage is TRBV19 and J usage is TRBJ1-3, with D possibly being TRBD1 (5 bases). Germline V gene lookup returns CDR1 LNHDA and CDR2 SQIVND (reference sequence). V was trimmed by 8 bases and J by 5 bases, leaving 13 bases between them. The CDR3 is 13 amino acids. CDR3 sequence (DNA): TGTGCCAGTGGGAGGGACCTTCGAAACACCATATATTTT. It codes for CASGRDLRNTIYF.

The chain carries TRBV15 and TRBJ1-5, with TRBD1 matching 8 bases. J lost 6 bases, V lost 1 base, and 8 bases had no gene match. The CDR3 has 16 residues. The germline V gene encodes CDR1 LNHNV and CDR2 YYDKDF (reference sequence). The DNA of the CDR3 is TGTGCCACCAGCAGAGGAGGCCGCCAGGGGGCTCAGCCCCAGCATTTT. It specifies CATSRGGRQGAQPQHF.

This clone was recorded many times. The CDR3 spells CASSPGGVDEQFF. For the CDR3, the DNA is TGTGCCAGCAGTCCTGGAGGGGTGGATGAGCAGTTCTTC. V is TRBV28 and J is TRBJ2-1; possible D gene TRBD2, 6 bases. Between the trimmed V and J ends, which lost 5 bases and 8 bases, there was a span of 13 bases. This CDR3 region has 13 residues. CDR1 MDHEN and CDR2 SYDVKM come from the germline V gene.

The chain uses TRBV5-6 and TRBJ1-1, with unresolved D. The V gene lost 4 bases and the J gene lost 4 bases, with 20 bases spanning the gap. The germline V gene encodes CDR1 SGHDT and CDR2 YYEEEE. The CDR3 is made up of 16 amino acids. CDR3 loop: CASSPRKGRGPTEAFF. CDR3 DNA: TGTGCCAGCAGCCCCCGAAAGGGCCGTGGTCCCACTGAAGCTTTCTTT.

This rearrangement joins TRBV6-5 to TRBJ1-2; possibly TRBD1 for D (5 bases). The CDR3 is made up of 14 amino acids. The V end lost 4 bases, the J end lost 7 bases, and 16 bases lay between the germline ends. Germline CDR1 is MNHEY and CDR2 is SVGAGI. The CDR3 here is CASSSTGTAGGYTF. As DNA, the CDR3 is TGTGCCAGCAGTTCTACCGGGACCGCGGGTGGCTACACCTTC.

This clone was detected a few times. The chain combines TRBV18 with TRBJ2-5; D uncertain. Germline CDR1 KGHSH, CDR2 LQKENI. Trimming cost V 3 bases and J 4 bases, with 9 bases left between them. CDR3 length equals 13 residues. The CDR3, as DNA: TGTGCCAGCTCACCCGAACTGACAGAGACCCAGTACTTC. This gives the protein CASSPELTETQYF.

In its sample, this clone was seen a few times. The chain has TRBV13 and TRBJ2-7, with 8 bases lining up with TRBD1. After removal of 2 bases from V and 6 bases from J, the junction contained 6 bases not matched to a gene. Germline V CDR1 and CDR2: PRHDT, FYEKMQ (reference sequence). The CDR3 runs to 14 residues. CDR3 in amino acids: CASSLTGGPLEQYV. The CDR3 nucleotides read TGTGCCAGCAGCTTAACAGGGGGTCCACTCGAGCAGTACGTC.

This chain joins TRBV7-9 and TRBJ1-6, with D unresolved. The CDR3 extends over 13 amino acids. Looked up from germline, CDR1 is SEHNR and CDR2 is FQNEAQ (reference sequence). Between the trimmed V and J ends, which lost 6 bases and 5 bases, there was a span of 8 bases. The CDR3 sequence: CASSERNNSPLHF. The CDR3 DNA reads TGTGCCAGCAGTGAACGGAATAATTCACCCCTCCACTTT. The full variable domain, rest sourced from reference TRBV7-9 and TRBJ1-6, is DTGVSQNPRHKITKRGQNVTFRCDPISEHNRLYWYRQTLGQGPEFLTYFQNEAQLEKSRLLSDRFSAERPKGSFSTLEIQRTEQGDSAMYLCASSERNNSPLHFGNGTRLTVT.

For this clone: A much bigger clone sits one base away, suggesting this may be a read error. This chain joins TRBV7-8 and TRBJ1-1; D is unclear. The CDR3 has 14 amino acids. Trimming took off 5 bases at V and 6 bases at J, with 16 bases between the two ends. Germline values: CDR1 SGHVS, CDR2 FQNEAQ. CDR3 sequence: CASSPGGGYAEAFF. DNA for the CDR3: TGTGCCAGCAGCCCGGGTGGAGGGTACGCTGAAGCTTTCTTT. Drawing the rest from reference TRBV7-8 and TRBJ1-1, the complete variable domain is GAGVSQSPRYKVAKRGQDVALRCDPISGHVSLFWYQQALGQGPEFLTYFQNEAQLDKSGLPSDRFFAERPEGSVSTLKIQRTQQEDSAVYLCASSPGGGYAEAFFGQGTRLTVV.

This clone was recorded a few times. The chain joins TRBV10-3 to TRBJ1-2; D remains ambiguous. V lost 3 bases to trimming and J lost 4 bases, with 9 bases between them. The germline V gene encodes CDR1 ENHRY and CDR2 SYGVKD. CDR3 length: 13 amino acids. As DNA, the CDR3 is TGTGCCATCAGTGATTCGAACAGCTATGGCTACACCTTC. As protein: CAISDSNSYGYTF.

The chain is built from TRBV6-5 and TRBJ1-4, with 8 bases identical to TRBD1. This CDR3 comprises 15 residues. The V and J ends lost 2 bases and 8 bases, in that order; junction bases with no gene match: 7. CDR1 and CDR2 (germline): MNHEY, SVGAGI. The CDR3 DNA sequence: TGTGCCAGCAGTTACGCCCAGGGGGCCGGGGAAAAACTGTTTTTT. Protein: CASSYAQGAGEKLFF.

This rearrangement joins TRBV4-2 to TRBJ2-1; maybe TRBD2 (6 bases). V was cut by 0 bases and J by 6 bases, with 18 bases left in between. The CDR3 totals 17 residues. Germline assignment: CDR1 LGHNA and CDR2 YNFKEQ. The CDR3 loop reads CASSQENTGIGGNEQFF. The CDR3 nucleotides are TGTGCCAGCAGCCAAGAAAACACGGGAATCGGGGGCAATGAGCAGTTCTTC.

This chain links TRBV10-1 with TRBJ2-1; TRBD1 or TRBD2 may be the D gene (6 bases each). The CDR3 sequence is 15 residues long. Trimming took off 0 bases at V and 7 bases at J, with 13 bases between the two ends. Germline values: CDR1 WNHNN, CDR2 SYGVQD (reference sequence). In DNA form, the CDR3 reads TGCGCCAGCAGTGAGTCGGGGGGCGGTAGAAATGAGCAGTTCTTC. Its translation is CASSESGGGRNEQFF.

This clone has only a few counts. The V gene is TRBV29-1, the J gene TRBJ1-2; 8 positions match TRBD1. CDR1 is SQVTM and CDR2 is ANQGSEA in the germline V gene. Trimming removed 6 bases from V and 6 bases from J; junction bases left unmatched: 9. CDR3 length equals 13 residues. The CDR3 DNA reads TGCAGCGTCTTGGACAGGGATCGTCATGGCTACACCTTC. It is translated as CSVLDRDRHGYTF.

CDR3 region: CASREDRAGYSPLHF. In nucleotides, the CDR3 is TGTGCCAGCAGGGAGGACAGGGCGGGCTATTCACCCCTCCACTTT. This rearrangement joins TRBV27 to TRBJ1-6, with 8 nucleotides matching TRBD1. The germline V gene has CDR1 MNHEY and CDR2 SMNVEV (reference sequence). V dropped 6 bases and J dropped 8; count of bases not matched to a gene: 9. The CDR3 length is 15 residues.

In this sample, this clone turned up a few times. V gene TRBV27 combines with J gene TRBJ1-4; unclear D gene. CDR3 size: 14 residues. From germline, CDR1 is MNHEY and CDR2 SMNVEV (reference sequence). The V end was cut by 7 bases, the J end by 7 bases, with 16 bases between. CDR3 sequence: CASMRRNEGEKLFF. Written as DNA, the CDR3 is TGTGCCAGCATGAGACGTAACGAGGGTGAAAAACTGTTTTTT.